Listed here are 10 T cell receptor beta chains from one sample, sequenced in a study of regulatory T cells in long-lasting Graves disease. Specified time point: newly diagnosed GD, antithyroid drugs for less than 3 months. PBMC RNA served as the TCR library source. Investigators prepared the TCR beta libraries by applying iRepertoire HTBI primers and Arm-PCR of CDR3 regions. MiXCR, applied by TCRdb to the multiplex PCR reads, yields one record per CDR3 protein. Here the sample spans under 300,000 distinct CDR3 sequences, approximately 16% being singletons. The input for sequencing was peripheral blood mononuclear cells (PBMCs), taken at new diagnosis, from a patient treated with antithyroid drugs. These receptors were obtained from a female donor with Graves disease.

This clonotype was observed once. The chain combines TRBV5-6 with TRBJ1-2; D perhaps matches TRBD1 (6 bases). Trimming shortened V by 3 bases and J by 4 bases, and 13 bases separated the two germline ends. The CDR3 length is 14 residues. Germline CDR1 and CDR2: SGHDT and YYEEEE. This CDR3 is CASSYTDRPYGYTF. For the CDR3, the DNA is TGTGCCAGCAGCTACACCGACAGGCCCTATGGCTACACCTTC.

This clonotype was seen repeatedly, ten times or more. The rearrangement uses TRBV10-3 and TRBJ1-1; D is possibly TRBD1 (5 bases). The CDR3 runs to 14 residues. With 6 bases removed from V and 0 bases from J, the gap between germline ends came to 11 bases. Looked up from germline, CDR1 is ENHRY and CDR2 is SYGVKD. CDR3 sequence: CAIRKDKMNTEAFF. DNA of the CDR3: TGTGCCATCAGGAAGGACAAGATGAACACTGAAGCTTTCTTT.

This clonotype appeared many times. The chain has TRBV5-5 and TRBJ1-5; D gene unclear. The CDR3 sequence is 14 residues long. V lost 3 bases to trimming and J lost 7 bases, with 14 bases between them. CDR1 SGHKS and CDR2 YYEKEE come from the germline V gene (reference sequence). Written as DNA, the CDR3 is TGTGCCAGCAGCTCGTGGGCCTTGAGACAGCCCCAGCATTTT. Encoded protein: CASSSWALRQPQHF.

Many counts were recorded for this clonotype. The chain employs TRBV12-3 or TRBV12-4 and TRBJ2-3; 7 bases fit TRBD1. CDR3 length: 14 amino acids. Germline trimming cut 6 bases from V and 0 bases from J; bases unmatched to any gene: 3. Here the CDR3 reads CASSRQGSTDTQYF. CDR3 in DNA: TGTGCCAGCAGCAGACAGGGTAGCACAGATACGCAGTATTTT.

This clonotype was seen ten or more times. The chain couples TRBV7-8 to TRBJ1-1, with TRBD1 as a possible D gene (5 bases). CDR3 size: 10 residues. V lost 4 bases and J 11 bases, leaving 8 bases between the germline ends. Germline CDR1 reads SGHVS; CDR2 reads FQNEAQ. The CDR3 DNA sequence: TGTGCCAGCAGCTCGCGGGGGGCTTTCTTT. Its protein is CASSSRGAFF. Filled out from reference TRBV7-8 and TRBJ1-1, the complete variable domain reads GAGVSQSPRYKVAKRGQDVALRCDPISGHVSLFWYQQALGQGPEFLTYFQNEAQLDKSGLPSDRFFAERPEGSVSTLKIQRTQQEDSAVYLCASSSRGAFFGQGTRLTVV.

V gene TRBV11-2 combines with J gene TRBJ1-1; 7 bases match TRBD1. Germline loops: CDR1 SGHAT, CDR2 FQNNGV. The CDR3 has 15 amino acids. With V trimmed by 5 bases and J by 8 bases, 14 bases remained unmatched. The CDR3, as DNA: TGTGCCAGCAGCCTACGGACAGGACTCGTTTTAGAAGCTTTCTTT. It is translated as CASSLRTGLVLEAFF.

The chain joins TRBV6-4 to TRBJ2-1; tentatively, D is TRBD1 or TRBD2 (5 bases each). Germline lookup yields CDR1 MRHNA and CDR2 SNTAGT. The ends were cut back, 0 bases at V and 1 base at J, with 7 bases in the middle. The CDR3 extends over 15 amino acids. The CDR3: CASSDSGDSYNEQFF. CDR3 nucleotides: TGTGCCAGCAGTGACTCGGGGGATTCCTACAATGAGCAGTTCTTC.

This clonotype has a count of ten or more. The rearrangement links TRBV6-2 or TRBV6-3 to TRBJ2-7; maybe TRBD2 (6 bases). Germline CDR1 MNHEY, CDR2 SVGEGT. This CDR3 region has 14 residues. V shed 5 bases and J shed 6 bases, with 17 bases lying between them. CDR3 coding DNA: TGTGCCAGCAGTGAAGGGCAATTGGGGGGCGAGCAGTACTTC. It encodes CASSEGQLGGEQYF.

This clonotype was picked up a small number of times. The chain couples TRBV4-2 to TRBJ2-5; 8 bases match TRBD2. V lost 0 bases to trimming and J lost 6 bases; unmatched junction nucleotides: 9. Germline loops: CDR1 LGHNA, CDR2 YNFKEQ. CDR3 length: 16 amino acids. CDR3 nucleotide sequence: TGTGCCAGCAGCCAAGATGCGGGAGGAACGGTGAAGACCCAGTACTTC. It is translated as CASSQDAGGTVKTQYF.

The CDR3 nucleotides are TGCAGTGCTAGAGAAACCGGGACAGGGAACGAGCAGTACTTC. Translated: CSARETGTGNEQYF. The rearrangement links TRBV20-1 to TRBJ2-7, with 9 bases lining up with TRBD1. J lost 5 bases, V lost 0 bases, and 5 bases had no gene match. The germline V gene encodes CDR1 DFQATT and CDR2 SNEGSKA (reference sequence). This CDR3 contains 14 residues.